This TCR beta chain originates from a study of CD8+ T cells in alopecia areata. In germline, CDR1 is SGHDN, CDR2 FVKESK. V was trimmed by 3 bases and J by 3 bases, leaving 0 bases between them. This CDR3 has 12 residues. cDNA prepared by RNA extraction and subsequent reverse transcription served as the template for sequencing. The table came from immunoSEQ multiplex PCR; TCRdb's copy has only in-frame clones and leaves some out. The table includes roughly 110,000 clones, roughly three fifths detected once. As for treatment: oral pan-JAK inhibitor, 5-10 mg twice daily. Obtained from alopecia areata patients were lesional scalp punch biopsies along with peripheral blood. Overall study findings and caveats: Affected lesional scalp, above all in alopecia totalis/universalis, was more clonal than normal scalp.

This clone has a handful of counts. Its antigen is unknown. This sequence was found in a human donor with alopecia areata. This chain uses TRBV14 with TRBJ1-6; unclear D gene. Sequenced here: CD4+ T cells sorted from blood, sampled at week 24, from a patient treated with tofacitinib. CDR3 bases: TGTGCCAGCAGCCACTATAATTCACCCCTCCACTTT. Residues: CASSHYNSPLHF. Variable domain in full (rest from reference TRBV14 and TRBJ1-6): EAGVTQFPSHSVIEKGQTVTLRCDPISGHDNLYWYRRVMGKEIKFLLHFVKESKQDESGMPNNRFLAERTGGTYSTLKVQPAELEDSGVYFCASSHYNSPLHFGNGTRLTVT.